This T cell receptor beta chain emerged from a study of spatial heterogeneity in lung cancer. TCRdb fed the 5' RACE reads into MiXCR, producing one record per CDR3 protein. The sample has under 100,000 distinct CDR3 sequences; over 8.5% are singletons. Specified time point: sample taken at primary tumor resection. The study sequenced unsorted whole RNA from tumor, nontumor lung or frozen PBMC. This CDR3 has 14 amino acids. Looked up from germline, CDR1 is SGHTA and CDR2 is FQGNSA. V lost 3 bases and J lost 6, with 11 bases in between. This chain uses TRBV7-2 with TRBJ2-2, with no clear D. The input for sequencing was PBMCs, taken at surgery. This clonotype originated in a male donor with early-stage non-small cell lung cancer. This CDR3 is CASSFGPRPGELFF. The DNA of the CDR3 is TGTGCCAGCAGCTTCGGACCCCGCCCCGGGGAGCTGTTTTTT.